The 13 T cell receptor beta chains presented below share a single source sample, sequenced in a study of long-term antiretroviral therapy in people with HIV. immunoSEQ v3.0 was run at survey level. Data came from immunoSEQ multiplex PCR; TCRdb stores just in-frame clones and leaves some out. The table lists about 25,000 clones, 80% to 90% of them singletons, with about 4.6% in the top ten. The sequenced sample was unsorted PBMCs, obtained 3 years after starting antiretroviral therapy. These receptors originate from a man between 18 and 29 years old with HIV.

This clone was counted once. The chain carries TRBV7-9 and TRBJ1-4, with 8 nucleotides matching TRBD1. V gave up 0 bases and J gave up 5 bases; unmatched junction bases: 2. This CDR3 region has 15 residues. Germline CDR1 and CDR2: SEHNR and FQNEAQ (reference sequence). In nucleotides, the CDR3 is TGTGCCAGCAGCTTAGCCGGGACAGGAAATGAAAAACTGTTTTTT. The encoded protein is CASSLAGTGNEKLFF.

The rearrangement uses TRBV28 and TRBJ1-4; no reliable D call. V lost 4 bases to trimming and J lost 7 bases, with 4 bases between them. Germline-derived CDR1 and CDR2 are MDHEN and SYDVKM. This CDR3 region has 11 residues. The CDR3 nucleotides read TGTGCCAGCAGTTCCGGTGAAAAACTGTTTTTT. Amino acid sequence: CASSSGEKLFF.

This clone was picked up one time. This rearrangement joins TRBV28 to TRBJ1-2; D is unresolved. The CDR3 loop spans 14 amino acids. The V end lost 4 bases, the J end lost 2 bases, and 11 bases lay between the germline ends. Germline loops: CDR1 MDHEN, CDR2 SYDVKM. DNA for the CDR3: TGTGCCAGCAGTTCGCCGGGCAGAAACTATGGCTACACCTTC. It encodes CASSSPGRNYGYTF.

This clone has more than one count but fewer than ten. The chain has TRBV20-1 and TRBJ1-1; TRBD1 might be the D (6 bases). This CDR3 region has 10 residues. Looked up from germline, CDR1 is DFQATT and CDR2 is SNEGSKA (reference sequence). The CDR3 sequence is CRLQGNEAFF. CDR3 nucleotides: TGCAGACTACAGGGCAATGAAGCTTTCTTT.

The chain recombines TRBV10-1 with TRBJ2-7, with D uncertain. The germline V and J ends were trimmed by 1 base and 4 bases, with 11 bases remaining between them. Germline lookup yields CDR1 WNHNN and CDR2 SYGVQD (reference sequence). The CDR3 totals 14 residues. As DNA, the CDR3 is TGCGCCAGCAGTGAGTGGCACCTCATTTACGAGCAGTACGTC. Protein sequence: CASSEWHLIYEQYV.

This rearrangement joins TRBV6-1 to TRBJ2-1, with D unclear. Germline V CDR1 and CDR2: MNHNS, SASEGT. V was shortened by 3 bases and J by 0 bases, with 3 bases between the two germline ends. The CDR3 contains 13 residues. For the CDR3, the DNA is TGTGCCAGCAGTGATCCCTCCTACAATGAGCAGTTCTTC. It translates to CASSDPSYNEQFF.

V and J are TRBV5-6 and TRBJ2-5; D might be TRBD1 (5 bases). V lost 3 bases and J 2 bases, leaving 8 bases between the germline ends. The CDR3 is 13 residues long. Germline CDR1 and CDR2: SGHDT and YYEEEE. This CDR3 is CASSSTAQETQYF. The CDR3 DNA follows: TGTGCCAGCAGCTCGACAGCGCAAGAGACCCAGTACTTC.

CDR3 loop: CASSEQGGGQPQHF. CDR3 DNA: TGTGCCAGCAGTGAACAGGGGGGCGGTCAGCCCCAGCATTTT. The chain links TRBV2 to TRBJ1-5; 7 nucleotides align to TRBD1. The CDR3 is 14 residues long. V lost 2 bases to trimming and J lost 6 bases; unmatched junction nucleotides: 4. The V gene's germline CDR1 is SNHLY and CDR2 FYNNEI.

This rearrangement joins TRBV18 to TRBJ1-1; 8 bases are a match to TRBD1. CDR3 length equals 13 residues. CDR1 KGHSH and CDR2 LQKENI come from the germline V gene. The J segment lost 1 base and the V segment lost 6 bases, leaving 1 base of the junction unmatched. The CDR3 bases are TGTGCCAGCTCTACAGGGGGGAACACTGAAGCTTTCTTT. Its translation: CASSTGGNTEAFF.

This sequence joins TRBV27 and TRBJ1-4; TRBD1 aligns across 9 bases. The CDR3 runs to 13 residues. Germline CDR1 is MNHEY and CDR2 is SMNVEV (reference sequence). V shed 5 bases and J 5 bases; nucleotides not matched to a gene: 0. The CDR3 coding sequence is TGTGCCAGCAGTGGACAGGGGAATGAAAAACTGTTTTTT. Translated: CASSGQGNEKLFF.

This chain links TRBV28 with TRBJ2-7; no reliable D call. Looked up from germline, CDR1 is MDHEN and CDR2 is SYDVKM. Trimming stripped 5 bases from V and 6 bases from J, with 11 bases between. The CDR3 has 12 amino acids. Here the CDR3 reads CASSTGRVEQYV. The CDR3 DNA is TGTGCCAGCAGTACCGGTAGGGTCGAGCAGTACGTC.

The chain combines TRBV27 with TRBJ1-1, with a weak D call TRBD1 (6 bases). Germline V gives CDR1 MNHEY, CDR2 SMNVEV (reference sequence). The V end lost 5 bases, the J end lost 3 bases, and 16 bases lay between the germline ends. The CDR3 consists of 15 residues. CDR3 nucleotide sequence: TGTGCCAGCAGTCCACTTTGGGGGGCGCACACTGAAGCTTTCTTT. Its protein is CASSPLWGAHTEAFF.

CDR3 nucleotides: TGTGCCAGCAGTTTCAGGGGGCCTAACTATGGCTACACCTTC. Amino acid sequence: CASSFRGPNYGYTF. This rearrangement joins TRBV27 to TRBJ1-2; 8 bases are a match to TRBD1. Germline loops: CDR1 MNHEY, CDR2 SMNVEV (reference sequence). The CDR3 is 14 amino acids. The junction had 0 bases not matched to a gene; V was cut back by 3 bases and J by 0 bases.